Detailed here is one T cell receptor (beta chain). The antigen remains undetermined. Sequenced by immunoSEQ multiplex PCR; TCRdb stores in-frame clones only, minus some. Among tens of thousands of clones listed, approximately 88% were seen once. This sample's time point: peak reinfection, 3 to 8 weeks after reinfection detection. Sorted cells were sequenced directly ex vivo without any in vitro expansion. People who inject drugs from Montreal's HEPCO study were the donors. At all three reinfection time points, viable CD3+ CD8+ CD45RO- cells from two donors served as controls. The germline V gene encodes CDR1 LGHNA and CDR2 YSLEER. Trimming cost V 0 bases and J 4 bases; bases outside gene matches: 5. The CDR3 has 16 residues. This entry is derived from a study of memory CD8 T cells in hepatitis C reinfection. Study at large: HCV reinfection meant a positive HCV RNA test after two negative tests at least 60 days apart. Overall study findings and caveats: Only a handful of donors prevented definitive conclusions about public clonotypes.

The V and J genes are TRBV4-3 and TRBJ2-1; TRBD1 matches 8 bases. Sequencing was carried out using naive CD8+ T cells sorted from blood. The clonotype was recovered from a man younger than 30 with hepatitis C virus infection. The CDR3 DNA is TGCGCCAGCAGCCAAGATCGGACAGGGCCATACAATGAGCAGTTCTTC. This gives the protein CASSQDRTGPYNEQFF.